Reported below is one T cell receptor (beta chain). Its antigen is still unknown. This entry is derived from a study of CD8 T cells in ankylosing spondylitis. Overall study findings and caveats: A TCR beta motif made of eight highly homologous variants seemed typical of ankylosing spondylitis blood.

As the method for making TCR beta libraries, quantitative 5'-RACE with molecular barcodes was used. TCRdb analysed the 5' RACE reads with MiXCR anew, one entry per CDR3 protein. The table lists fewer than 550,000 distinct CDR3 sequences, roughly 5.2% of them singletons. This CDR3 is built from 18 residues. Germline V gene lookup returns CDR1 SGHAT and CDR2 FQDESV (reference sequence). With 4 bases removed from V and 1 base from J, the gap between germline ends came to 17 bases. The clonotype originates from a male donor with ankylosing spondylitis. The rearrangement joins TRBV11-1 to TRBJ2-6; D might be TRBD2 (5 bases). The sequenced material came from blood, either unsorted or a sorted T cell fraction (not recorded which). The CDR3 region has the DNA TGTGCCAGCAGCTCTAACCCCCGGACTGAGTCTGGGGCCAACGTCCTGACTTTC. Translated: CASSSNPRTESGANVLTF.